This T cell receptor (beta chain) emerged from a study of cytomegalovirus exposure and HLA in healthy donors. For the study at large: Roughly 180 million T cells yielded 117 million unique TCR beta sequences, as an earlier analysis found.

The CDR3 length is 15 residues. Germline CDR1 MDHEN, CDR2 SYDVKM. The V end was cut by 6 bases, the J end by 0 bases, with 14 bases between. With 60 Vbeta and 13 Jbeta primers, the PCR was carried out. The data were produced by immunoSEQ multiplex PCR, yet TCRdb's version contains in-frame clones alone and is incomplete. The sample carries 200,000 or so clones, more than 75% recorded once. The specimen sequenced was PBMCs. The clonotype comes from a male donor in good health and CMV-seronegative. The rearrangement uses TRBV28 and TRBJ1-1; D not resolved. Here the CDR3 reads CASSLLGAMNTEAFF. The CDR3 DNA reads TGTGCCAGCAGCCTACTTGGTGCAATGAACACTGAAGCTTTCTTT.